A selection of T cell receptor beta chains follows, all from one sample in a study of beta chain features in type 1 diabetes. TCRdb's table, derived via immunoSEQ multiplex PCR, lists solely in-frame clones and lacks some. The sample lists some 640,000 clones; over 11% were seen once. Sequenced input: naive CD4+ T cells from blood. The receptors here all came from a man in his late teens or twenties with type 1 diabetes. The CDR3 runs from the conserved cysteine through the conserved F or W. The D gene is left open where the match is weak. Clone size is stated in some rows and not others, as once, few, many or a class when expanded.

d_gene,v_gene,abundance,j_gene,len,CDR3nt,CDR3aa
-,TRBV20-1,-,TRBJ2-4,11,TGCAGTGCTAGCTTTACGGCTCGACAGTACTTC,CSASFTARQYF
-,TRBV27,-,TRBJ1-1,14,TGTGCCAGCAGCCTCCGGGCGGGGAACACTGAAGCTTTCTTT,CASSLRAGNTEAFF
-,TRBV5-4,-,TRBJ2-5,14,TGTGCCAGCAGCCTTAAAAGACTGGAGGAGACCCAGTACTTC,CASSLKRLEETQYF
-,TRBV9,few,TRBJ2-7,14,TGTGCCAGCAGCGTCTCCGGGGGCCCCTACGAGCAGTACTTC,CASSVSGGPYEQYF
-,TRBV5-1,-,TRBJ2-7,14,TGCGCCAGCAGCTTGGGGACTGTTACCTACGAGCAGTACTTC,CASSLGTVTYEQYF
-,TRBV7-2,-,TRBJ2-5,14,TGTGCCAGCAGCGGGGGGGCTCGCCAGGAGACCCAGTACTTC,CASSGGARQETQYF
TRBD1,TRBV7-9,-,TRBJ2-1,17,TGTGCCAGCAGCTTAGAGACAGGGTCCCTCTCCTACAATGAGCAGTTCTTC,CASSLETGSLSYNEQFF
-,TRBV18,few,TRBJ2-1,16,TGTGCCAGCTCACCGCTACCCAACTGGTCTACAAGGGGGCAGTTCTTC,CASSPLPNWSTRGQFF
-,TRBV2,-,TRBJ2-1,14,TGTGCCAGCGAGAAGGGGGTGGCCCAGAATGAGCAGTTCTTC,CASEKGVAQNEQFF
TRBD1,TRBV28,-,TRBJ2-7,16,TGTGCCAGCAGTTCAACGTCTGGGACAGGGGGCTACGAGCAGTACTTC,CASSSTSGTGGYEQYF
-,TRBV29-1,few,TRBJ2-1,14,TGCAGCGTTGACAAGCGACGGGGGTACAATGAGCAGTTCTTC,CSVDKRRGYNEQFF
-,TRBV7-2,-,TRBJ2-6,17,TGTGCCAGCAGCTCGTCCCGGGACCTCTCTGGGGCCAACGTCCTGACTTTC,CASSSSRDLSGANVLTF
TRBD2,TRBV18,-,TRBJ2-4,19,TGTGCCAGCTCACCAGGACTAGCGGGAGAGGGACTAGCCAAAAACATTCAGTACTTC,CASSPGLAGEGLAKNIQYF
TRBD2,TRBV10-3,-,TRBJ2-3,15,TGTGCCATCAGTGTTGGTGATAGCGGGGGACCGCGGCAGTATTTT,CAISVGDSGGPRQYF
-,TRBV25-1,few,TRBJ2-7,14,TGTGCCAGCAGTGACACAGGGATAGGCTACGAGCAGTACTTC,CASSDTGIGYEQYF
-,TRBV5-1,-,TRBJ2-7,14,TGCGCCAGCAGCTCAATCGGGACTTCCTACGAGCAGTACTTC,CASSSIGTSYEQYF
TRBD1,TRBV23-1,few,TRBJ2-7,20,TGCGCCAGCAGTCAACAAATAGCCGGGACAGGAGATTCTCGTTACGTCGAGCAGTACTTC,CASSQQIAGTGDSRYVEQYF
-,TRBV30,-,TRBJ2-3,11,TGTGCCTGGAGTCCCATCAATACGCAGTATTTT,CAWSPINTQYF
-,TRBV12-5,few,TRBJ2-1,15,TGTGCTAGTGGTTTTAGGCTAGCAGGGTACAATGAGCAGTTCTTC,CASGFRLAGYNEQFF
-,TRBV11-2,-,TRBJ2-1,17,TGTGCCAGCAGCTTAACGGTCTGGGGGAGCTCCTACAATGAGCAGTTCTTC,CASSLTVWGSSYNEQFF
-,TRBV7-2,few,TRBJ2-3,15,TGTGCCAGCAGCTTAGCCGGGACTTACACAGATACGCAGTATTTT,CASSLAGTYTDTQYF
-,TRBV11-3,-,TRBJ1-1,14,TGTGCCAGCAGCTTCTCAGGGGATAACACTGAAGCTTTCTTT,CASSFSGDNTEAFF